The TCR beta chain described here comes from a study of blood T cells in healthy people across ages. The study's findings and limits: Per million T cells, TCR beta diversity dropped about linearly as age rose. The study found more naive CD4+ cells and higher diversity in long-lived than aged donors.

The germline V gene has CDR1 SGHDT and CDR2 YYEEEE. This CDR3 region has 14 residues. Deletions cut 4 bases from V and 3 bases from J, with 14 bases between. Points on this clonotype: What it binds is unknown.

Using a J-beta primer mix together with a sample-barcoded 5' primer, a second PCR was run for about 6 to 12 cycles. Each cDNA molecule received a tag from a template-switch adaptor that had 12 random nucleotides. Each of the samples gave a minimum of 2.5 million paired-end reads that contained CDR3. TCRdb processed the 5' RACE reads anew with MiXCR; each CDR3 protein has one entry. Here the sample spans roughly 720,000 distinct CDR3 sequences, less than 70% being singletons. The sequence derives from an older man in good health. Input material: blood. The rearrangement links TRBV5-6 to TRBJ2-7; D may be TRBD1 or TRBD2 (5 bases each). The CDR3 coding sequence is TGTGCCAGCAGCAGGGACCCGCGCGGCTACGAGCAGTACTTC. It is translated as CASSRDPRGYEQYF.